Listed here is a single TCR beta chain. The sample belongs to a study of OX40 agonist ivuxolimab in advanced cancers. Study-level background: From roughly 23 to 85 years was the age range, with a mean of around 54 years, and roughly 83% were male.

The assay was immunoSEQ multiplex PCR, and TCRdb's table has in-frame clones only and misses some. This sample carries roughly 97,000 clones, 85% to 90% of them seen once, and the ten largest clones take 0.79%. This receptor was taken from an adult with an advanced solid tumor such as melanoma, head and neck, liver or kidney cancer. The sample here was CD4+ or CD8+ T cells sorted from blood, taken in a trial of the OX40 agonist ivuxolimab.

The CDR3 region is CASSPHTLREARSAGELFF. Here the CDR3 DNA reads TGTGCCAGCAGTCCGCATACCCTCAGGGAGGCTAGAAGCGCCGGGGAGCTGTTTTTT. This chain connects TRBV27 to TRBJ2-2; tentatively, D is TRBD2 (6 bases). This CDR3 region has 19 residues. Trimming stripped 5 bases from V and 6 bases from J, with 28 bases between. Germline V gene data show CDR1 as MNHEY and CDR2 as SMNVEV (reference sequence).